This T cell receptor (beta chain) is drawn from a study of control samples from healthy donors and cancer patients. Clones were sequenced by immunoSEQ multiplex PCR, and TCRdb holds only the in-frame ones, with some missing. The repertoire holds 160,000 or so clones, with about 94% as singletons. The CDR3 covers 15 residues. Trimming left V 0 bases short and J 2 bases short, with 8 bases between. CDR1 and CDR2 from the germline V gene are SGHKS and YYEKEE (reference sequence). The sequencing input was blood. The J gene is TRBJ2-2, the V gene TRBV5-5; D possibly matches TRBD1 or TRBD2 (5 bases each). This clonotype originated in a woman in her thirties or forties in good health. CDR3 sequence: CASSLVGTNTGELFF. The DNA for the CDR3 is TGTGCCAGCAGCTTGGTCGGGACCAACACCGGGGAGCTGTTTTTT.